This TCR beta chain was profiled in a study of T cell responses to AZD1222 COVID-19 vaccine. Regarding the study as a whole: Donors skewed white British and female; clonal diversity was possibly underestimated. Only five or six AZD1222 recipients were seropositive at baseline.

Germline loops: CDR1 MDHEN, CDR2 SYDVKM. Trimming at V came to 5 bases and at J to 8 bases, leaving 23 bases not matched to a gene. The CDR3 has 19 amino acids. Only one count was recorded for this clone. Its specificity is not known. Some clones are missing from TCRdb's copy, which holds only in-frame ones; the method was immunoSEQ multiplex PCR. Here the sample spans some 160,000 clones, approximately 90% being singletons. This TCR was sampled from an adult in good health. This chain connects TRBV28 to TRBJ2-1; TRBD2 aligns across 8 bases. Sequenced material: peripheral blood, taken on day 0 of AZD1222 vaccination. CDR3 amino acids: CASSRTEFSGIARRDEQFF. CDR3 DNA: TGTGCCAGCAGTCGGACAGAGTTTAGCGGGATCGCCCGACGGGATGAGCAGTTCTTC.